This TCR beta chain stems from a study of shared clonotypes between healthy human individuals. CDR1 and CDR2 from the germline V gene are MNHEY and SMNVEV (reference sequence). Deletions cut 3 bases from V and 0 bases from J, with 9 bases between. There are 16 residues in the CDR3. It was across several immunoSEQ plates that each subset's genomic DNA was evenly split. In the authors' methods: Because ImmunoSEQ provided only junction sequences with no quality scores, the filtering differed. Only in-frame clones appear in the TCRdb table, and some are missing; sequencing was by immunoSEQ multiplex PCR. V and J calls and clone size are as listed in that table; D and trimming were resolved from the DNA. The profile shows around 700,000 clones, about 74% of them singletons. Of note for this clone: What it recognizes is unknown.

Points from the study as a whole: Naive CD4 clonotype sharing across several donors was approximately 5%.

Sequencing used memory CD4+ T cells sorted from blood. Subset noted: CD45RA-negative fraction. The receptor comes from a woman under 40 in good health. The J gene is TRBJ2-6, the V gene TRBV27; D remains unclear. The CDR3 here is CASSFSRASGANVLTF. DNA of the CDR3: TGTGCCAGCAGTTTTTCCCGTGCCTCTGGGGCCAACGTCCTGACTTTC.